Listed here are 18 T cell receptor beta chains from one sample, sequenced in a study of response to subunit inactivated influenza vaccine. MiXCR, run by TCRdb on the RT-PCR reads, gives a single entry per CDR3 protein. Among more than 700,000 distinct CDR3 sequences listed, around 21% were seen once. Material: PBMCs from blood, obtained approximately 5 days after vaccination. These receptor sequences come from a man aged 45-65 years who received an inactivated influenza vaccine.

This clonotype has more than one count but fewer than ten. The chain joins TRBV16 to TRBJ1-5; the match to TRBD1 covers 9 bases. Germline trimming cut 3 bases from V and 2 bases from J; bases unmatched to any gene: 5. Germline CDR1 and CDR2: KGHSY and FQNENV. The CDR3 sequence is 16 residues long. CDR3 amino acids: CASSHPDRGGNQPQHF. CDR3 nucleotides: TGTGCCAGCAGCCACCCGGACAGGGGAGGCAATCAGCCCCAGCATTTT.

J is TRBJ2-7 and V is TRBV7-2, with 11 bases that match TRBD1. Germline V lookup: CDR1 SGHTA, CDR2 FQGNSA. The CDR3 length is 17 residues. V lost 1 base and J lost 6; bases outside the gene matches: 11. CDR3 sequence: CASSLVAPGQGGSEQYF. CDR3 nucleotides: TGTGCCAGCAGCTTAGTCGCCCCGGGACAGGGGGGTTCCGAGCAGTACTTC.

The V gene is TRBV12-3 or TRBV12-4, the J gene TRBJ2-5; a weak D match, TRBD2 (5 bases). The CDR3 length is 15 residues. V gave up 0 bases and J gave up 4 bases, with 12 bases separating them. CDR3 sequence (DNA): TGTGCCAGCAGTTTAGCGGGAGCCCTGGGAGAGACCCAGTACTTC. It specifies CASSLAGALGETQYF.

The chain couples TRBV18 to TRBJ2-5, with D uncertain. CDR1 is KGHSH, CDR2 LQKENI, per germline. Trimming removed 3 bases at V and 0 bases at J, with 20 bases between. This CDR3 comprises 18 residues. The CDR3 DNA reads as TGTGCCAGCTCACCCGTCGAACGGCCAGCCTTGTACCAAGAGACCCAGTACTTC. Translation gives CASSPVERPALYQETQYF.

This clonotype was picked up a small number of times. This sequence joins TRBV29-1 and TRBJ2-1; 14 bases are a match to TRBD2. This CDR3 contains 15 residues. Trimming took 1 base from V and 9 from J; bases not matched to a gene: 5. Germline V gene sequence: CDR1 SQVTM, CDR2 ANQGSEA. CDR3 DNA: TGCAGCGTTGAAGGACTAGCGGGGGGGCGGGTTGAGCAGTTCTTC. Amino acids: CSVEGLAGGRVEQFF.

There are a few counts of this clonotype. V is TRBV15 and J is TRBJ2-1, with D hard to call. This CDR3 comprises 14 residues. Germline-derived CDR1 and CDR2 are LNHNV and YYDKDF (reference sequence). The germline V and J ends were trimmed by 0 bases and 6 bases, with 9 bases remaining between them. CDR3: CATSRDWQSNEQFF. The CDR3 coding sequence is TGTGCCACCAGCAGAGATTGGCAGAGCAATGAGCAGTTCTTC.

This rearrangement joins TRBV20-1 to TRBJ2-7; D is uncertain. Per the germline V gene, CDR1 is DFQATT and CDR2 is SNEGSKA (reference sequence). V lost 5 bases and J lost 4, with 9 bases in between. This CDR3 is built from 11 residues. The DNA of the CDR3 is TGCAGTGCTCACGACTTGTACGAGCAGTACTTC. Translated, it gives CSAHDLYEQYF.

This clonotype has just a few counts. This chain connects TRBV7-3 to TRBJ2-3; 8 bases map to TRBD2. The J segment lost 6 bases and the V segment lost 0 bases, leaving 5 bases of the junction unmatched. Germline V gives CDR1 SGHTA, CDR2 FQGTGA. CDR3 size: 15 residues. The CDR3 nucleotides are TGTGCCAGCAGCTTAACTGGCGGGAGGCGGGATACGCAGTATTTT. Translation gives CASSLTGGRRDTQYF.

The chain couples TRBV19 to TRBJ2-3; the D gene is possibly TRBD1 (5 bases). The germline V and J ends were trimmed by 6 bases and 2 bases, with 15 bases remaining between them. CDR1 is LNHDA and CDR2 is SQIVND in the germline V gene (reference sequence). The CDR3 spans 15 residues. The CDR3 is CASRPRRADTDTQYF. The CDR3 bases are TGTGCCAGTAGGCCTCGCAGGGCAGACACAGATACGCAGTATTTT.

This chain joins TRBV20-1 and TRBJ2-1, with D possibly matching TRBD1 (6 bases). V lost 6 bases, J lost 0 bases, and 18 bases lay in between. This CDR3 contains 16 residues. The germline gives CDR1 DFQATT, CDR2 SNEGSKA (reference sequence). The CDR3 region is CSAKGGGGFSYNEQFF. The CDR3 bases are TGCAGTGCCAAAGGTGGTGGGGGCTTCTCCTACAATGAGCAGTTCTTC.

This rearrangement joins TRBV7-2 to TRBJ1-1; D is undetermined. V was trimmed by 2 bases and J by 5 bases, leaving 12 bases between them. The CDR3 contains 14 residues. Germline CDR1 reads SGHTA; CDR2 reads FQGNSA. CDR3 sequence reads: CASSLSWVGTEAFF. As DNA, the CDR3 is TGTGCCAGCAGCTTAAGTTGGGTAGGAACTGAAGCTTTCTTT.

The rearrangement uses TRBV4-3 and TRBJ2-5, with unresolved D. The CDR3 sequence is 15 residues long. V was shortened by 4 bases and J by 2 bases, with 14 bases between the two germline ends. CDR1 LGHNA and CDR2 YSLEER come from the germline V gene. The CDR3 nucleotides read TGCGCCAGCAGCCCCCAATGGACGCCTCAAGAGACCCAGTACTTC. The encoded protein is CASSPQWTPQETQYF.

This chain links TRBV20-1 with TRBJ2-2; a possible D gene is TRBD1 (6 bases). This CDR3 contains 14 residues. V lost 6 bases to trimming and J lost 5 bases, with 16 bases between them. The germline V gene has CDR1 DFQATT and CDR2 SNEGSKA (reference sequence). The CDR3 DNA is TGCAGTGCGGGGGACATTGGGAGAACCGGGGAGCTGTTTTTT. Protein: CSAGDIGRTGELFF.

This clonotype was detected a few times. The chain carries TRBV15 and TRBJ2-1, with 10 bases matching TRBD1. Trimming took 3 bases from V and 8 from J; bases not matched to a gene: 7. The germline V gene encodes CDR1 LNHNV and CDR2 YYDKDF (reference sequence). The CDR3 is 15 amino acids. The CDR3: CATSSWDRGAHEQFF. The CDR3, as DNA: TGTGCCACCAGCAGCTGGGACAGGGGTGCACATGAGCAGTTCTTC.

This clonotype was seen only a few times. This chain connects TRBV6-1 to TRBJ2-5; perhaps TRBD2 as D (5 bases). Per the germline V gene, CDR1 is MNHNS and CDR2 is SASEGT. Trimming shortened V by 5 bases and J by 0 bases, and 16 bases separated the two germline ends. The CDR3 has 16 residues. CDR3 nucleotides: TGTGCCAGCAGTCGACGGACTGTCTCGTACCAAGAGACCCAGTACTTC. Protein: CASSRRTVSYQETQYF.

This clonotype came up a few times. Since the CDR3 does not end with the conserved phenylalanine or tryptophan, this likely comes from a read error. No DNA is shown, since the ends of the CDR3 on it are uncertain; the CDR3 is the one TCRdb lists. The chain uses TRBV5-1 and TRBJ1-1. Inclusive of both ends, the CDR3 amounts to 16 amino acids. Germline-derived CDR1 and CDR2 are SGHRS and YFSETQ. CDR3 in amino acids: CASSFPPSPVGSNGLC.

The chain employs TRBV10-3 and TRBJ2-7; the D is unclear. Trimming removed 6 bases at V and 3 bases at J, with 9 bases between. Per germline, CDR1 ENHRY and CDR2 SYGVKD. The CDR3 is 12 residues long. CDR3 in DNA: TGTGCCATCAGGCACTCGGGCTACGAGCAGTACTTC. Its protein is CAIRHSGYEQYF.

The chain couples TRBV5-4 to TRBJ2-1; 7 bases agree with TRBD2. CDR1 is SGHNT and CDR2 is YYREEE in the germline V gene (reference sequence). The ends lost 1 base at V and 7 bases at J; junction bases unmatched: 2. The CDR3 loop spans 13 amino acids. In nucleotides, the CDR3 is TGTGCCAGCAGCTTGAGCGGGAAGAATGAGCAGTTCTTC. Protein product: CASSLSGKNEQFF.